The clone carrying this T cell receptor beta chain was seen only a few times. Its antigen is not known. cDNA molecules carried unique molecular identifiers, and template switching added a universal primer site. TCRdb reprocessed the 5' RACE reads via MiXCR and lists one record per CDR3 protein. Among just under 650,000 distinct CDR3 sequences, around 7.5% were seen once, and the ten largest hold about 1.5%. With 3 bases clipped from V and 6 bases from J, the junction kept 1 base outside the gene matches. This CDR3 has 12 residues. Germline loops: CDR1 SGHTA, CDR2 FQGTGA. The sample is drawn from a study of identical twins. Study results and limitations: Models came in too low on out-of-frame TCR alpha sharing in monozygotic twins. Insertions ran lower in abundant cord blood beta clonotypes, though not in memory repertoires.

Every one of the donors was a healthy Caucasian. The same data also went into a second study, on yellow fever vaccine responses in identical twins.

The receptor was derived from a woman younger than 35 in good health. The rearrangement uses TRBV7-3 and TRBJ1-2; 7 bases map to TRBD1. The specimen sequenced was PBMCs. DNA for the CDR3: TGTGCCAGCAGCTTGCAGGGGGATGGCTACACCTTC. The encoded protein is CASSLQGDGYTF. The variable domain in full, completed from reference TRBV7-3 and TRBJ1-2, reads GAGVSQTPSNKVTEKGKYVELRCDPISGHTALYWYRQSLGQGPEFLIYFQGTGAADDSGLPNDRFFAVRPEGSVSTLKIQRTERGDSAVYLCASSLQGDGYTFGSGTRLTVV.